Listed below are T cell receptor beta chains from one sample, sequenced in a study of preoperative IRX-2 immunotherapy in early breast cancer. The method was immunoSEQ multiplex PCR; TCRdb's version includes in-frame clones alone and lacks a portion of them. The data hold 3,000 to 4,000 clones, with around 80% observed a single time. Specimen: tumor tissue, collected after IRX-2 immunotherapy. The receptors come from a human donor with breast cancer. The CDR3 runs from the conserved cysteine through the conserved F or W. D genes are given only for firm matches. Not every row has a clone size; where given, it reads once, few, many or a size class.

d_call,j_call,clone_size,v_call,cdr3_length,cdr3_aa,cdr3_nt
.,TRBJ2-6,few,TRBV19,11,CASSRANVLTF,TGTGCCAGTAGTAGGGCCAACGTCCTGACTTTC
TRBD2,TRBJ2-7,.,TRBV19,14,CASSEGLAGVEQYF,TGTGCCAGTAGCGAGGGACTAGCGGGAGTCGAGCAGTACTTC
.,TRBJ1-1,.,TRBV28,12,CASSLNPPEAFF,TGTGCCAGCAGTCTTAATCCGCCTGAAGCTTTCTTT
.,TRBJ2-1,.,TRBV30,15,CAWSVPRLVTFEQFF,TGTGCCTGGAGTGTACCCAGACTAGTTACGTTTGAGCAGTTCTTC
TRBD2,TRBJ2-2,.,TRBV19,17,CASISVGRERGTGELFF,TGTGCCAGTATCTCGGTTGGGCGGGAGCGGGGCACCGGGGAGCTGTTTTTT
TRBD1,TRBJ1-2,.,TRBV14,13,CASSQGQNYGYTF,TGTGCCAGCAGCCAGGGACAGAACTATGGCTACACCTTC
.,TRBJ2-5,.,TRBV11-3,15,CASSFGGGTGETQYF,TGTGCCAGCAGCTTCGGCGGAGGGACCGGAGAGACCCAGTACTTC
TRBD2,TRBJ2-1,.,TRBV6-8,16,CASSAGLAGHNNEQFF,TGTGCCAGCAGCGCAGGACTAGCGGGACATAACAATGAGCAGTTCTTC
.,TRBJ1-1,.,TRBV12-5,12,CACRRENTEAFF,TGTGCCTGCCGAAGGGAGAACACTGAAGCTTTCTTT
.,TRBJ1-1,.,TRBV11-3,16,CASSPAGRGRNTEAFF,TGTGCCAGCAGTCCTGCGGGGCGGGGGAGAAACACTGAAGCTTTCTTT
.,TRBJ2-1,.,TRBV11-3,16,CASSLSYRSSYNEQFF,TGTGCCAGCAGCTTATCGTACAGGAGCTCCTACAATGAGCAGTTCTTC
TRBD2,TRBJ2-7,.,TRBV19,14,CASSLAARPYEQYF,TGTGCCAGTTCCCTAGCGGCGAGGCCATACGAGCAGTACTTC
TRBD1,TRBJ1-6,few,TRBV11-3,18,CASSKGTGKISYNSPLHF,TGTGCCAGCAGCAAGGGGACAGGGAAAATTTCCTATAATTCACCCCTCCACTTT
.,TRBJ2-2,.,TRBV19,15,CASSSGTVNTGELFF,TGTGCCAGTAGTTCCGGGACCGTTAACACCGGGGAGCTGTTTTTT
TRBD1,TRBJ1-1,.,TRBV11-3,15,CASSPRNRGFTEAFF,TGTGCCAGCAGCCCCCGGAACAGGGGTTTCACTGAAGCTTTCTTT
.,TRBJ2-2,.,TRBV5-1,18,CASSLKVGTAENTGELFF,TGCGCCAGCAGCTTGAAGGTTGGCACCGCGGAGAACACCGGGGAGCTGTTTTTT
.,TRBJ2-5,.,TRBV19,16,CASSLQTGSPQETQYF,TGTGCCAGTAGCCTACAAACAGGGTCCCCCCAAGAGACCCAGTACTTC
TRBD2,TRBJ2-1,.,TRBV6-8,19,CASSYGYSGSSPGNNEQFF,TGTGCCAGCAGTTACGGGTATAGCGGGAGTAGTCCGGGAAACAATGAGCAGTTCTTC
.,TRBJ1-2,.,TRBV30,15,CAWSVWGRGNYGYTF,TGTGCCTGGAGTGTCTGGGGCAGGGGAAACTATGGCTACACCTTC
.,TRBJ2-1,.,TRBV28,15,CASFEPGDRGNEQFF,TGTGCCAGTTTTGAACCCGGGGATAGAGGTAATGAGCAGTTCTTC
TRBD1,TRBJ2-2,.,TRBV5-1,16,CASSPEGTANTGELFF,TGCGCCAGCAGCCCCGAGGGGACAGCGAACACCGGGGAGCTGTTTTTT
TRBD1,TRBJ1-1,few,TRBV11-3,16,CASSRQGTSSVAEAFF,TGTGCCAGCAGTCGACAGGGGACGTCATCGGTGGCTGAAGCTTTCTTT
.,TRBJ2-7,.,TRBV6-7,11,CASSQEYEQYF,TGTGCCAGCAGCCAGGAGTACGAGCAGTACTTC
TRBD2,TRBJ2-3,.,TRBV9,14,CASSAGGGTDTQYF,TGTGCCAGCTCGGCGGGAGGGGGCACAGATACGCAGTATTTT
.,TRBJ2-1,.,TRBV30,13,CAWSPPGSSEQFF,TGTGCCTGGAGTCCTCCGGGGTCAAGCGAGCAGTTCTTC
.,TRBJ1-6,.,TRBV28,15,CASRQAPGDYSPLHF,TGTGCCAGCAGGCAAGCCCCAGGGGACTACTCACCCCTCCACTTT
TRBD2,TRBJ2-1,.,TRBV12-5,14,CASTGTSGYNEQFF,TGTGCCAGCACCGGGACTAGCGGGTACAATGAGCAGTTCTTC
.,TRBJ2-1,.,TRBV11-3,14,CASSLVLSYNEQFF,TGTGCCAGCAGCTTAGTCCTCTCCTACAATGAGCAGTTCTTC
.,TRBJ2-1,.,TRBV18,15,CASSPSGFTYNEQFF,TGTGCCAGCTCACCTAGCGGATTCACCTACAATGAGCAGTTCTTC
.,TRBJ1-1,.,TRBV30,11,CAWSVLSEAFF,TGTGCCTGGAGTGTACTTTCCGAAGCTTTCTTT
TRBD1,TRBJ1-2,.,TRBV6-8,14,CASRRWTGPKGYTF,TGTGCCAGCAGACGGTGGACAGGGCCCAAAGGCTACACCTTC
.,TRBJ2-3,.,TRBV1,18,CASSQNTLLAGGVDTQYF,TGCGCCAGCAGCCAAAATACCCTCCTAGCGGGAGGTGTAGATACGCAGTATTTT
TRBD1,TRBJ1-1,.,TRBV30,17,CASRLGQGVFRGTEAFF,TGTGCCTCCCGCCTGGGACAGGGCGTATTCAGAGGCACTGAAGCTTTCTTT
TRBD2,TRBJ2-7,.,TRBV5-1,17,CASSPGTSGRASYEQYF,TGCGCCAGCAGCCCAGGGACTAGCGGGAGGGCGTCCTACGAGCAGTACTTC
.,TRBJ2-1,.,TRBV23-1,13,CASTLDYNNEQFF,TGCGCCAGCACCTTGGACTACAACAATGAGCAGTTCTTC
.,TRBJ1-5,.,TRBV7-7,16,CASSFGGGTGFQPQHF,TGTGCCAGCAGCTTTGGGGGCGGGACGGGGTTCCAGCCCCAGCATTTT
.,TRBJ1-2,.,TRBV28,14,CASSLLGTNYGYTF,TGTGCCAGCAGTTTACTGGGAACTAACTATGGCTACACCTTC
.,TRBJ1-2,.,TRBV6-8,16,CASSYHDYIDNYGYTF,TGTGCCAGCAGTTACCATGATTACATCGATAACTATGGCTACACCTTC
.,TRBJ2-7,.,TRBV19,15,CASSLGSTGGYEQYF,TGTGCCAGTAGTTTGGGGTCGACAGGAGGCTACGAGCAGTACTTC
.,TRBJ2-2,.,TRBV23-1,14,CASSLGTLSGELFF,TGCGCCAGCAGCTTGGGTACCCTAAGCGGGGAGCTGTTTTTT
TRBD2,TRBJ2-3,.,TRBV23-1,15,CASSQGAGDVYTQYF,TGCGCCAGCAGCCAAGGGGCGGGAGACGTGTATACGCAGTATTTT
TRBD2,TRBJ2-1,.,TRBV7-4,15,CASTKELAGVGEQFF,TGTGCCAGCACTAAAGAACTAGCGGGTGTGGGTGAGCAGTTCTTC
.,TRBJ1-2,large,TRBV11-3,16,CASSLVGRTSNYGYTF,TGTGCCAGCAGCTTAGTAGGACGGACCTCTAACTATGGCTACACCTTC
TRBD2,TRBJ2-1,.,TRBV19,16,CASSTRTSGGYGEQFF,TGTGCCAGTAGTACCCGGACTAGCGGGGGCTATGGGGAGCAGTTCTTC
.,TRBJ1-5,.,TRBV28,14,CASADSYSNQPQHF,TGTGCCAGCGCGGACAGTTATAGCAATCAGCCCCAGCATTTT
TRBD2,TRBJ2-6,.,TRBV6-8,18,CASSDDREGSSGANVLTF,TGTGCCAGCAGTGATGATCGGGAGGGAAGCTCTGGGGCCAACGTCCTGACTTTC
.,TRBJ2-6,.,TRBV12-5,15,CASGPDSSGANVLTF,TGTGCTAGTGGTCCGGACTCCTCTGGGGCCAACGTCCTGACTTTC
.,TRBJ2-1,.,TRBV25-1,14,CASSGGSSYNEQFF,TGTGCCAGCAGTGGAGGGAGCTCCTACAATGAGCAGTTCTTC
TRBD1,TRBJ1-2,.,TRBV7-1,14,CASSFAGGSYGYTF,TGTGCCAGCAGCTTCGCAGGGGGCAGCTATGGCTACACCTTC